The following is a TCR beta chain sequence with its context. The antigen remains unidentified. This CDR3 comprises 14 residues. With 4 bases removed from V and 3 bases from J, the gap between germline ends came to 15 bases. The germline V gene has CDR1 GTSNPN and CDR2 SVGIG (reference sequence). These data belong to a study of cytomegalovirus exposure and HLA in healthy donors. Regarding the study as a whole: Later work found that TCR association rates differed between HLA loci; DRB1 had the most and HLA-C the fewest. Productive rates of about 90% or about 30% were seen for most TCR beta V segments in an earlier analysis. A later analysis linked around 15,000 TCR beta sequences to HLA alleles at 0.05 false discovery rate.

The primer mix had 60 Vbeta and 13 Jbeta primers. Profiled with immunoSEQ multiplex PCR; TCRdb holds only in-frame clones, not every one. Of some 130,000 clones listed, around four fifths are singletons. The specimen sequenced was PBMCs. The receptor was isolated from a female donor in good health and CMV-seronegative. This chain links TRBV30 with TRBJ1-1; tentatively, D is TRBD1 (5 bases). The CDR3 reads CAWTPWGDYTEAFF. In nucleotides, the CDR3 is TGTGCCTGGACCCCGTGGGGGGATTACACTGAAGCTTTCTTT.